This TCR beta chain was identified in a study of shared clonotypes between healthy human individuals. On the study more broadly: CD4 naive and CD4 memory each took three plates per donor, while CD8 naive took two and CD8 memory one.

Study conclusions and caveats: The study found lower generation probabilities in non-shared clonotypes than in those shared by all four donors. Naive CD4 clonotype sharing across a few donors was around 5%.

Of note for this clone: Its specificity is not known.

V dropped 4 bases and J dropped 5 bases, with 12 bases sitting between them. Germline lookup yields CDR1 PRHDT and CDR2 FYEKMQ (reference sequence). CDR3 size: 13 residues. Per the study methods: With immunoSEQ giving junction-only sequences and no quality scores, filtering differed. Profiled with immunoSEQ multiplex PCR; TCRdb holds only in-frame clones, not every one. That table supplies the V and J calls and clone size; D and trimming were determined from the DNA. Among hundreds of thousands of clones listed, roughly 70% were seen once. The chain has TRBV13 and TRBJ2-7; D gene ambiguous. The specimen sequenced was memory CD4+ T cells sorted from blood. Described subset: CD45RA-negative fraction. This clonotype was obtained from a woman in her thirties in good health. The CDR3 region has the DNA TGTGCCAGCAGCTCCAGGATGCAGGACGAGCAGTACTTC. It yields the protein CASSSRMQDEQYF.